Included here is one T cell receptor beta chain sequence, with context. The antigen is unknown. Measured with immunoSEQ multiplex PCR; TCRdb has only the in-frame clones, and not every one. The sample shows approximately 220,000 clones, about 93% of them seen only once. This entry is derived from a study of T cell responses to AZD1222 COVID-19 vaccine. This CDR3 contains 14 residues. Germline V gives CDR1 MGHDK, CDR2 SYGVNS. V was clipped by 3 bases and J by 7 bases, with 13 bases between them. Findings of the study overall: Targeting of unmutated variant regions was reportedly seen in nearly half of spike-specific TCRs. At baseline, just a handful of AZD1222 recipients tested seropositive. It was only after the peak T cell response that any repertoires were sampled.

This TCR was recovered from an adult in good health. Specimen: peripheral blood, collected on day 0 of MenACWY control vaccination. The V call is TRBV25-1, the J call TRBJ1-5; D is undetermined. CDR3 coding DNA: TGTGCCAGCAGTGACCCCGCGTCGGGGCAGCCCCAGCATTTT. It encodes CASSDPASGQPQHF.